This T cell receptor (beta chain) was captured by sequencing in a study of blood T cell repertoires in COVID-19 (TCRdb year 2020). Regarding the study in general: Collaborator samples came from the United States, Italy and Spain and covered acute and convalescent phases of COVID-19. The material from the prospective study consisted of cDNA or gDNA derived from T cells, B-cell-depleted T cells, or PBMCs. The dataset comprised deeply sampled blood TCRbeta repertoires from subjects exposed to, actively infected with, or recovered from COVID-19. The repertoires were released in a freely available public database meant as a resource for research on the immune response to SARS-CoV-2. Samples came from the ongoing ImmuneRACE study (first 160 participants) plus 1,254 subjects from 6 global collaborators. A de-identified subject ID, COVID-19 status, age in years and sex were almost always included in the sample metadata. HLA class I and class II types, where available, came from metadata supplied by the sample provider rather than from assay-based typing. Study-level results and caveats: The quantity of clinical and demographic metadata differed by source and by participant and was supplied without curation.

Whole blood was collected in K2EDTA tubes by collaborating institutions according to the institutions' own protocols. For TCRbeta analysis, collaborators shipped samples as frozen whole blood, isolated PBMCs, or DNA extracted from either of those sample types. Concerning this clone itself: Which antigen it targets is not known. No much larger clone is present one base from it, and per-base qualities are unavailable.

TCRbeta CDR3 regions were amplified from genomic DNA by means of the immunoSEQ Assay, a bias-controlled multiplex PCR. For the original study's pipeline: The number of nucleated cells in each sample was estimated by amplification of reference gene primers within the assay. To quantify the absolute abundance of each unique TCRbeta CDR3 rearrangement, sequence reads were collapsed and filtered. For each sample, productive Simpson clonality was calculated as the square root of Simpson's diversity index across productive rearrangements. The immuneACCESS repertoire file appears here via TCRdb, limited to in-frame rearrangements. These files lack a portion of the clones; in checked studies, under half of the deficit traces to unresolved V genes, and the cause of the others is not known. V and J calls and clone size are as listed in that table; D and trimming were resolved from the DNA. For this sample the table gives about 120,000 clones, of which about four fifths were detected only once. Jointly, the top ten make up approximately 5% of the sample.

CDR1 and CDR2, looked up from the germline V gene (reference sequence), are SEHNR and FQNEAQ. V loses 5 bases, J loses 4 bases, and the germline ends lie 11 bases apart. The CDR3, cysteine through phenylalanine, is 13 amino acids long. Only CDR3 DNA remains: 39 bases, in frame from the first base. The chain employs TRBV7-9 and TRBJ1-2, with a weak D call of TRBD1 (5 bases match). The TCR comes from an older woman with acute or convalescent COVID-19. The specimen was peripheral blood. CDR3 reads: CASSDAGGYGYTF. The DNA sequence is TGTGCCAGCAGCGACGCGGGGGGCTATGGCTACACCTTC.